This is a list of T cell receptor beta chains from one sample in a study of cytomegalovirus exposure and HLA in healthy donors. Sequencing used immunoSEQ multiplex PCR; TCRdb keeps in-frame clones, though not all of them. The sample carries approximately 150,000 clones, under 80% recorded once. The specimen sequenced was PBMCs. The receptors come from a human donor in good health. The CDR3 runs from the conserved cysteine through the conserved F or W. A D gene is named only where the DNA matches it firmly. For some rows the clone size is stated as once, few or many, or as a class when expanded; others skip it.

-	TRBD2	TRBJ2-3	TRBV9	TGTGCCAGCAGCCTCCGGACTAGCGGGGGATTCACAGATACGCAGTATTTT	CASSLRTSGGFTDTQYF
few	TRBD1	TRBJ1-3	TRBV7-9	TGTGCCAGCAGACCGAGACAGGGGTCCTCTGGAAACACCATATATTTT	CASRPRQGSSGNTIYF
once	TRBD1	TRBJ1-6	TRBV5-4	TGTGCCAGCAGCCTGGGGACAGGAGATAATTCACCCCTCCACTTT	CASSLGTGDNSPLHF
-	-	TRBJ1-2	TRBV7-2	TGTGCCAGCAGCGTGAGGGGGAACTATGGCTACACCTTC	CASSVRGNYGYTF
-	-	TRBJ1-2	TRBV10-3	TGTGCCATCAGTGAGTCGGGGGGGCCTTATGGCTACACCTTC	CAISESGGPYGYTF
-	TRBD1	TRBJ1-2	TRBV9	TGTGCCAGCAGGTCGGACAGGGGATTAATTGGAGTCTATGGCTACACCTTC	CASRSDRGLIGVYGYTF
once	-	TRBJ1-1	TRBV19	TGTGCCAGTAGTATGGGGCAGCCCGGCGGTGCTTTCTTT	CASSMGQPGGAFF
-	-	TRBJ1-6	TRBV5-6	TGTGCCAGCAGCTTGTTAGAGGGCTGGAATTCACCCCTCCACTTT	CASSLLEGWNSPLHF
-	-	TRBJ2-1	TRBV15	TGTGCCACCAGCAGCGGGTTTTCGGGGAATGAGCAGTTCTTC	CATSSGFSGNEQFF
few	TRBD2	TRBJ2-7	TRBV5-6	TGTGCCAGCAGCCCGGGAGGGGTCTACGAGCAGTACTTC	CASSPGGVYEQYF
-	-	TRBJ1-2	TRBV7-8	TGTGCCAGCAGCCCACGAGAGGGGAGCGGGTATGGCTACACCTTC	CASSPREGSGYGYTF
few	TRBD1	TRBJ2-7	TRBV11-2	TGTGCCAGCAGCTCCGGGACAGTCTACGAGCAGTACTTC	CASSSGTVYEQYF
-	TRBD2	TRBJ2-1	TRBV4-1	TGCGCCAGCCAAGAGAAGTGGGGACTAGCGCGTGGCGTGGAGTTCTTC	CASQEKWGLARGVEFF
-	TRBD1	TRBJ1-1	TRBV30	TGTGCCTGGACCAGACAGGGGCCTGAAGCTTTCTTT	CAWTRQGPEAFF
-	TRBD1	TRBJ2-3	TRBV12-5	TGTGCTAGTGGTGACAGGGCAACAGATACGCAGTATTTT	CASGDRATDTQYF
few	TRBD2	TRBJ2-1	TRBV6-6	TGTGCCAGCAGCCCCCCGGGACTAGCGGGCGATGAGCAGTTCTTC	CASSPPGLAGDEQFF
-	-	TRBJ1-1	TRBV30	TGTGCCTCCCTTAGGGGCAGTAACACTGAAGCTTTCTTT	CASLRGSNTEAFF
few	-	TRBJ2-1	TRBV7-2	TGTGCCAGCAGCTCACTGCCTACAGGCAGGGATGAGCAGTTCTTC	CASSSLPTGRDEQFF
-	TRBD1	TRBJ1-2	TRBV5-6	TGTGCCAGCAGCTTGTGGGGACAGGGCCTTCTCCATGGCTACACCTTC	CASSLWGQGLLHGYTF
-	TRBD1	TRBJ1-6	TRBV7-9	TGTGCCAGCAGCGAATCGACAGGGTTCGGTTCACCCCTCCACTTT	CASSESTGFGSPLHF
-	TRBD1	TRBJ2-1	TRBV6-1	TGTGCCAGCAGTGAATTAACAGGGGGCAATGAGCAGTTCTTC	CASSELTGGNEQFF
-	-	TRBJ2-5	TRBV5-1	TGCGCCAGCAGCTTGGCTCCGACAGGATCAGGAGCGGAGACCCAGTACTTC	CASSLAPTGSGAETQYF
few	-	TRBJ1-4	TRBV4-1	TGCGCCAGCAGCCAAGACGGGGGGGTCTATGAAAAACTGTTTTTT	CASSQDGGVYEKLFF
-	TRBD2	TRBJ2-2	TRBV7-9	TGTGCCAGCAGCCCCCCCCGTGGCGGGGGGGCCGGGGAGCTGTTTTTT	CASSPPRGGGAGELFF
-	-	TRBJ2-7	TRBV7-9	TGTGCCAGCAGCTTAGGCGGGGAGATAGGTTACGAGCAGTACTTC	CASSLGGEIGYEQYF
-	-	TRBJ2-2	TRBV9	TGTGCCAGCACCACGGGGTACGGCGGGGAGCTGTTTTTT	CASTTGYGGELFF
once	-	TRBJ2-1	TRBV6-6	TGTGCCAGCAGGGGGGGTGAGCAGTTCTTC	CASRGGEQFF
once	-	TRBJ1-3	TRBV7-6	TGTGCCAGCAGCTTAGTGGGGCAGACCTCTGGAAACACCATATATTTT	CASSLVGQTSGNTIYF
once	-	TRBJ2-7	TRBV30	TGTGCCTGGAGTAGGGGATACTACGAGCAGTACTTC	CAWSRGYYEQYF
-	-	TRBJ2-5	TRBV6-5	TGTGCCAGCAGTTACTCGATTTCAGGGATAGAGACCCAGTACTTC	CASSYSISGIETQYF
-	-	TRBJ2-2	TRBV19	TGTGCCAGTAGGAGGCAGGGAAACACCGGGGAGCTGTTTTTT	CASRRQGNTGELFF
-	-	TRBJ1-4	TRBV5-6	TGTGCCAGCAGCTTGTCTCGGGTCGGTCAGGGAGAAAAACTGTTTTTT	CASSLSRVGQGEKLFF
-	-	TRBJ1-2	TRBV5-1	TGCGCCAGCAGCTTGGCCGGGGAGGTCTATGGCTACACCTTC	CASSLAGEVYGYTF
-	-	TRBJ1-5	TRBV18	TGTGCCAGCTCACTCAGCGGGACCCAGCATTTT	CASSLSGTQHF
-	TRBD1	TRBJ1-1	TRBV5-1	TGCGCCAGCAGCCGGGGACAGGCTGAAGCTTTCTTT	CASSRGQAEAFF
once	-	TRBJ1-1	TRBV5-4	TGTGCCAGCAGCTTAGCAGTGAGGGCAAACACTGAAGCTTTCTTT	CASSLAVRANTEAFF
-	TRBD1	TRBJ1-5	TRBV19	TGTGCCAGTAGGGGTATGGACAGGGTGAATCAGCCCCAGCATTTT	CASRGMDRVNQPQHF
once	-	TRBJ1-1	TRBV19	TGTGCCAGTAGTATAGTAGTACAGGCCCCTGAAGCTTTCTTT	CASSIVVQAPEAFF
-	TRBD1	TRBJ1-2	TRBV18	TGTGCCAGCTCACCAGGGACAGGCGGTCACTATGGCTACACCTTC	CASSPGTGGHYGYTF